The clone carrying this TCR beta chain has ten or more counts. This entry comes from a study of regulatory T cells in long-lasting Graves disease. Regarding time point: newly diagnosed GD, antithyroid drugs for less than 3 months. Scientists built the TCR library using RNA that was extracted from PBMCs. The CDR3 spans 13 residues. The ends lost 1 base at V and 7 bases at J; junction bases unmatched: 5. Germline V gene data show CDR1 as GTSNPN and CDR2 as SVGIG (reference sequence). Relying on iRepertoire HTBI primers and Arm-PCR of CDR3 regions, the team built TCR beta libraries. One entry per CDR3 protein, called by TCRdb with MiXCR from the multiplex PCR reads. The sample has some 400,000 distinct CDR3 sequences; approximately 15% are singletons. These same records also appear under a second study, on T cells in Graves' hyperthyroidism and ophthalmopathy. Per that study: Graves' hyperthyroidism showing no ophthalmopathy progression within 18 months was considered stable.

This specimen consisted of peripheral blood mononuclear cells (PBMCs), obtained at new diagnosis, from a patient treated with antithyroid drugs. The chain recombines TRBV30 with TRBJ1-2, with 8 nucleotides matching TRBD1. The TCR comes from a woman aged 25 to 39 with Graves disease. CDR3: CAWSDGQGSGYTF. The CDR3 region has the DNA TGTGCCTGGAGTGATGGACAGGGTAGTGGCTACACCTTC.